This T cell receptor beta chain was profiled in a study of T cells in Graves' hyperthyroidism and ophthalmopathy. In the study overall: Peripheral blood draws took place at initial diagnosis, ahead of any treatment.

This clonotype was seen only a few times. Its antigen remains unidentified. The CDR3 length is 14 residues. Germline trimming cut 8 bases from V and 4 bases from J; bases unmatched to any gene: 10. Germline V gene data show CDR1 as LGHDT and CDR2 as YNNKEL (reference sequence). The TCR beta CDR3 regions underwent amplification using RNA transcripts as the source. First-round RT-PCR targeting the TCR CDR3 was performed with the HTBI primer set. TCRdb itself ran the multiplex PCR reads through MiXCR, one entry per CDR3 protein. The sample carries over 650,000 distinct CDR3 sequences, less than 20% recorded once. Study results and limitations: In the analysis, a 13 V-J model separated ophthalmopathy from stable hyperthyroidism.

PBMCs were obtained from over 8.5 ml fresh peripheral blood. The sequence came from a man aged 18 to 29 with Graves' hyperthyroidism. Sequenced material: blood. The rearrangement links TRBV3-1 to TRBJ1-2; 7 bases map to TRBD1. The CDR3 DNA sequence: TGTGCCAGCGCCCCAAGACAGGGAAGCTATGGCTACACCTTC. Translation gives CASAPRQGSYGYTF.